The TCR beta chain under discussion was sequenced for a study of identical twins. Everyone who donated was a healthy Caucasian. This CDR3 region has 12 residues. The germline V gene has CDR1 KGHDR and CDR2 SFDVKD. Between the trimmed V and J ends, which lost 10 bases and 2 bases, there was a span of 11 bases. TCRdb independently ran MiXCR on the 5' RACE reads; one entry per CDR3 protein. The top ten hold 0.35% to 0.45% of the sample, which has approximately 500,000 distinct CDR3 sequences, 12% to 15% seen once. The same sample was also used in a study of yellow fever vaccine responses in identical twins.

Sequencing was done on a sample of CD4+ T cells sorted from blood. The chain uses TRBV24-1 and TRBJ2-7; D is uncertain. The sequence came from a woman aged 18-29 years in good health. CDR3 in DNA: TGTGCCACAGCCGGGTCAGCCTACGAGCAGTACTTC. As protein: CATAGSAYEQYF.